This T cell receptor beta chain stems from a study of technical replicates of blood from several donors. Repertoires were generated with immunoSEQ multiplex PCR, while TCRdb's copy carries only in-frame clones and drops some. This table holds more than 65,000 clones, about 94% found once. The sequenced material came from T cells isolated from PBMCs. This TCR was recovered from a human donor in good health.

The CDR3 sequence is CASRGLAGTGELFF. DNA for the CDR3: TGTGCCAGCAGGGGACTAGCGGGGACCGGGGAGCTGTTTTTT. This chain connects TRBV2 to TRBJ2-2, with 13 bases lining up with TRBD2. Germline CDR1 is SNHLY and CDR2 is FYNNEI. The CDR3 covers 14 residues. With 6 bases clipped from V and 5 bases from J, the junction kept 0 bases outside the gene matches.